The rows below give T cell receptor beta chains drawn from one sample of a study of blood T cell repertoires in COVID-19. The protocol was immunoSEQ multiplex PCR, while the TCRdb copy is restricted to in-frame clones and leaves out a portion. The data contain some 400,000 clones, about 89% of them seen just once; the ten biggest clones take up roughly 10%. Sequencing was done on a sample of peripheral blood. The receptors come from a woman aged 25-40 years with COVID-19, enrolled during active disease. The CDR3 runs from the conserved cysteine through the conserved F or W. Rows give clone size only sometimes, using once, few, many, or a class for an expanded clone.

abundance	v_gene	j_gene	CDR3aa
.	TRBV19	TRBJ1-2	CASSLDSEDLYGYTF
.	TRBV6-1	TRBJ2-2	CASTLDWPAGELFF
.	TRBV10-3	TRBJ2-7	CAIRSGTGEQYF
.	TRBV28	TRBJ2-2	CASSSLAGASGELFF
.	TRBV11-3	TRBJ2-1	CASSTTGSGNEQFF
.	TRBV6-1	TRBJ1-4	CASSEVQGPEKLFF
.	TRBV3-1/TRBV3-2	TRBJ1-6	CASSHGPTGANSPLHF
.	TRBV6-1	TRBJ2-7	CASSEAFAGDYEQYF
.	TRBV6-6	TRBJ2-7	CASSYSEVSYEQYF
.	TRBV7-2	TRBJ2-2	CASSLGQGLTGELFF
.	TRBV30	TRBJ2-1	CAWSVSLNNEQFF
.	TRBV6-5	TRBJ1-1	CASSWSFQGGTEAFF
once	TRBV28	TRBJ2-7	CASSSRTTGVSYEQYF
once	TRBV4-1	TRBJ2-3	CASSQGQLGKGDTQYF
.	TRBV6-4	TRBJ2-5	CASSRVADPRETQYF
.	TRBV5-5	TRBJ1-1	CASSFRQVDPGEAFF
.	TRBV19	TRBJ2-3	CATMTGADTQYF
.	TRBV7-2	TRBJ2-7	CASSSPGRGGYEQYF
.	TRBV2	TRBJ2-1	CAIKTSGSGNEQFF
.	TRBV11-2	TRBJ2-7	CASSLDGAGDEQYF
.	TRBV4-2	TRBJ2-2	CASSHRLAAINTGELFF
.	TRBV29-1	TRBJ2-7	CSVEDGLAYEQYF
.	TRBV19	TRBJ1-1	CASSRPSRVDDDTEAFF
.	TRBV29-1	TRBJ2-7	CSVEGTGILDEQYF
.	TRBV6-6	TRBJ1-2	CASSYSNGASYGYTF
.	TRBV3-1/TRBV3-2	TRBJ2-2	CASSRGWKLNTGELFF
.	TRBV5-1	TRBJ2-7	CASSLGGRAYEQYF
.	TRBV6-2/TRBV6-3	TRBJ2-1	CASSYSSGYNEQFF
.	TRBV30	TRBJ2-7	CAWSGAGTPGYEQYF
.	TRBV2	TRBJ2-3	CASTRLAGGGTDTQYF
.	TRBV28	TRBJ2-4	CASSSWDRKNIQYF
.	TRBV10-3	TRBJ1-1	CAISPGQGRTEAFF
.	TRBV7-2	TRBJ2-7	CASSLLGVRPSYEQYF
.	TRBV25-1	TRBJ2-7	CASSEWGTRGEQYF
.	TRBV27	TRBJ2-1	CASTRSGSSYNEQFF
.	TRBV30	TRBJ1-6	CAWQQGYNSPLHF
.	TRBV30	TRBJ2-1	CAWSQKRGFNEQFF
.	TRBV29-1	TRBJ2-5	CSVDLVAGETQYF
.	TRBV19	TRBJ2-5	CASSGLAQETQYF
.	TRBV2	TRBJ2-6	CASSETPSGANVLTF
once	TRBV5-1	TRBJ2-1	CASRGGPTYNEQFF
.	TRBV3-1/TRBV3-2	TRBJ2-7	CASSFPNKAGGPGEQYF
.	TRBV28	TRBJ1-6	CASSSSGSPLHF
.	TRBV6-1	TRBJ2-2	CASSDSLRERGGELFF
.	TRBV28	TRBJ2-6	CATLLIGANVLTF
.	TRBV10-3	TRBJ1-1	CAISERGLTEAFF
once	TRBV4-2	TRBJ2-6	CASSQNSGANVLTF
.	TRBV27	TRBJ2-7	CASRASGRLLYEQYF
.	TRBV5-1	TRBJ1-4	CASSHRGQTNEKLFF
.	TRBV6-5	TRBJ1-1	CASWEGRANTEAFF
.	TRBV13	TRBJ2-1	CASSLDSGRTFSYNEQFF
.	TRBV27	TRBJ2-7	CASSPLDSSFYEQYF
.	TRBV18	TRBJ1-1	CATTGTGGITEAFF
.	TRBV4-1	TRBJ2-1	CASSQKYMGQGYNEQFF
.	TRBV19	TRBJ2-1	CASSIRQQYNEQFF
.	TRBV18	TRBJ2-1	CASSFTGLNEQFF
.	TRBV10-3	TRBJ1-1	CAISGQNSNTEAFF